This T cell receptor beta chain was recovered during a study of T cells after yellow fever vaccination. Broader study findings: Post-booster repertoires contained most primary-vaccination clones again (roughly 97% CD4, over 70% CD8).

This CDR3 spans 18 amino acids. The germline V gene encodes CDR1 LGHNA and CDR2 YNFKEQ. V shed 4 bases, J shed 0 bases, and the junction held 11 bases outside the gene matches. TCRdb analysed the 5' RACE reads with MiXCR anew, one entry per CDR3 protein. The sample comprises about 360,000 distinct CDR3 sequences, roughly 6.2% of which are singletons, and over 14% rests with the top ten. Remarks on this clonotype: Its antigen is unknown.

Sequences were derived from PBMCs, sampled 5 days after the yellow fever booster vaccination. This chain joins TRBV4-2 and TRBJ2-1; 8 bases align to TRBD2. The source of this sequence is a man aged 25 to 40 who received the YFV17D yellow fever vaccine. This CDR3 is CASSPRGGYPSSYNEQFF. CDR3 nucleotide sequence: TGTGCCAGCAGCCCACGGGGGGGGTACCCCAGCTCCTACAATGAGCAGTTCTTC.